This T cell receptor (beta chain) stems from a study of T cell responses to AZD1222 COVID-19 vaccine. In the case of this clone: The junction does not match germline at one end; this may be a read error.

Measured with immunoSEQ multiplex PCR; TCRdb has only the in-frame clones, and not every one. The sample lists tens of thousands of clones; approximately 89% were seen once. Germline V gene data show CDR1 as PRHDT and CDR2 as FYEKMQ (reference sequence). The CDR3 totals 14 residues. The sequenced sample was peripheral blood, obtained on day 0 of MenACWY control vaccination. The chain recombines TRBV13 with TRBJ2-5, with 7 bases that match TRBD1. The sequence derives from an adult in good health. The CDR3: CASSYRDSQGTQYF. For the CDR3, the DNA is TGTGCCAGCAGCTACCGGGACAGTCAAGGGACCCAGTACTTC.